One and the same sample provided the 24 T cell receptor beta chains below, sequenced in a study of blood T cells in healthy people across ages. Next came a second PCR, run for about 7 to 12 cycles, which used a sample-barcoded 5' primer along with a J-beta primer mix. MiXCR, applied by TCRdb to the 5' RACE reads, yields one record per CDR3 protein. Here the sample spans some 900,000 distinct CDR3 sequences, around 49% being singletons. Sequencing input: blood. The receptors derive from a man aged 25-45 years in good health.

This chain joins TRBV16 and TRBJ1-5; D gene uncertain. Between the trimmed V and J ends, which lost 0 bases and 2 bases, there was a span of 5 bases. Germline V CDR1 and CDR2: KGHSY, FQNENV. The CDR3 totals 14 residues. CDR3 sequence (DNA): TGTGCCAGCAGCCAATCCCCAGGCAATCAGCCCCAGCATTTT. Its protein is CASSQSPGNQPQHF.

This chain links TRBV7-3 with TRBJ1-3; D call uncertain. This CDR3 is 15 amino acids long. Germline V gene data show CDR1 as SGHTA and CDR2 as FQGTGA. Trimming removed 5 bases from V and 4 bases from J, with 15 bases in between. CDR3: CASSPGPSGGNTIYF. The CDR3 region has the DNA TGTGCCAGCAGCCCAGGACCTTCTGGGGGAAACACCATATATTTT.

This chain joins TRBV25-1 and TRBJ2-1; TRBD2 matches at 8 bases. The ends lost 2 bases at V and 3 bases at J; junction bases unmatched: 3. The CDR3 spans 15 residues. Per the germline V gene, CDR1 is MGHDK and CDR2 is SYGVNS. The CDR3: CASSEGAGDYNEQFF. CDR3 bases: TGTGCCAGCAGTGAAGGAGCGGGGGACTACAATGAGCAGTTCTTC. The entire variable domain, with the rest obtained from reference TRBV25-1 and TRBJ2-1, is as follows: EADIYQTPRYLVIGTGKKITLECSQTMGHDKMYWYQQDPGMELHLIHYSYGVNSTEKGDLSSESTVSRIRTEHFPLTLESARPSHTSQYLCASSEGAGDYNEQFFGPGTRLTVL.

The chain joins TRBV7-9 to TRBJ1-2, with D possibly TRBD1 on 6 matching bases. Germline CDR1 SEHNR, CDR2 FQNEAQ (reference sequence). V was cut by 5 bases and J by 4 bases, with 14 bases left in between. The CDR3 spans 14 residues. The CDR3 spells CASSAQGLGYGYTF. As DNA, the CDR3 is TGTGCCAGCAGCGCCCAGGGGCTCGGCTATGGCTACACCTTC.

The chain has TRBV20-1 and TRBJ2-3, with D possibly being TRBD2 (6 bases). This CDR3 is built from 14 residues. Germline values: CDR1 DFQATT, CDR2 SNEGSKA (reference sequence). Trimming removed 0 bases from V and 6 bases from J, with 13 bases in between. This CDR3 reads CSAREGWAGDTQYF. Here the CDR3 DNA reads TGCAGTGCTAGAGAGGGGTGGGCGGGGGATACGCAGTATTTT.

This chain joins TRBV6-6 and TRBJ2-1, with D possibly being TRBD1 (6 bases). Germline V gene data show CDR1 as MNHNY and CDR2 as SVGAGI (reference sequence). This CDR3 has 14 amino acids. Trimming removed 6 bases from V and 5 bases from J, with 14 bases in between. CDR3 in DNA: TGTGCCAGCAGCCCGGACAGAAACAACAATGAGCAGTTCTTC. Its translation is CASSPDRNNNEQFF.

The chain carries TRBV20-1 and TRBJ1-1; D might be TRBD1 (5 bases). The CDR3 contains 11 residues. Germline V CDR1 and CDR2: DFQATT, SNEGSKA (reference sequence). The V end lost 4 bases, the J end lost 8 bases, and 11 bases lay between the germline ends. Written as DNA, the CDR3 is TGCAGTGCTAAACCCGGGGGGGAAGCTTTCTTT. It encodes CSAKPGGEAFF.

This clonotype was found a few times. This rearrangement joins TRBV20-1 to TRBJ2-1; 10 bases fit TRBD2. V lost 5 bases and J lost 7; bases outside the gene matches: 8. This CDR3 comprises 14 residues. Germline CDR1 reads DFQATT; CDR2 reads SNEGSKA (reference sequence). The CDR3 nucleotides are TGCAGTGCTTTGAAACTAGCGGGGATGAATGAGCAGTTCTTC. Protein sequence: CSALKLAGMNEQFF.

This chain links TRBV20-1 with TRBJ2-2; D not resolved. The V gene lost 4 bases and the J gene lost 3 bases, with 12 bases spanning the gap. This CDR3 contains 14 residues. From germline, CDR1 is DFQATT and CDR2 SNEGSKA (reference sequence). CDR3 coding DNA: TGCAGTGCTATCCCTCGACGGTACACCGGGGAGCTGTTTTTT. Amino acids: CSAIPRRYTGELFF.

The V and J genes are TRBV7-2 and TRBJ2-1; D uncertain. The CDR3 has 15 residues. CDR1 and CDR2 (germline): SGHTA, FQGNSA. Trimming took 1 base from V and 6 from J, leaving 13 bases between them. CDR3 bases: TGTGCCAGCAGCTTAGGAGGTCCGGGCGGCAATGAGCAGTTCTTC. It codes for CASSLGGPGGNEQFF.

V and J are TRBV6-2 or TRBV6-3 and TRBJ2-5; 12 bases are shared with TRBD2. The CDR3 extends over 17 amino acids. The ends lost 2 bases at V and 2 bases at J; junction bases unmatched: 6. The germline gives CDR1 MNHEY, CDR2 SVGEGT. The CDR3 spells CASSYETSGGLQETQYF. The CDR3 DNA reads as TGTGCCAGCAGTTACGAGACTAGCGGGGGTTTACAAGAGACCCAGTACTTC.

The sample holds a few counts of this clonotype. V and J are TRBV10-3 and TRBJ1-1; no definite D call. This CDR3 is 14 amino acids long. Between the trimmed V and J ends, which lost 3 bases and 1 base, there was a span of 9 bases. Germline-derived CDR1 and CDR2 are ENHRY and SYGVKD. The CDR3 DNA is TGTGCCATCAGTGATGGCCAGGAGAACACTGAAGCTTTCTTT. Amino acids: CAISDGQENTEAFF.

Concerning this clonotype: A much larger clonotype is one base distant, so this may be a read error. The chain uses TRBV6-1 and TRBJ2-4; D remains ambiguous. CDR1 and CDR2 from the germline V gene are MNHNS and SASEGT. CDR3 length: 11 amino acids. The CDR3 reads CVSSALNIQYF. CDR3 DNA sequence: TGTGTCAGCAGTGCCCTAAACATTCAGTACTTC.

This chain connects TRBV29-1 to TRBJ2-5; D is unresolved. Looked up from germline, CDR1 is SQVTM and CDR2 is ANQGSEA. V was pared by 3 bases and J by 4 bases, with 15 bases between. This CDR3 contains 14 residues. In nucleotides, the CDR3 is TGCAGCGTTGAGGGCCGTCTTAGTCCAGAGACCCAGTACTTC. It codes for CSVEGRLSPETQYF.

V and J are TRBV24-1 and TRBJ1-2, with 9 bases aligning to TRBD1. The V gene's germline CDR1 is KGHDR and CDR2 SFDVKD. The CDR3 has 15 residues. V gave up 3 bases and J gave up 7 bases; unmatched junction bases: 8. CDR3 amino acids: CATSDRQGGLGGYTF. Written as DNA, the CDR3 is TGTGCCACCAGTGATCGACAGGGGGGCTTGGGTGGCTACACCTTC.

This clonotype has just a few counts. The chain carries TRBV14 and TRBJ1-2; no clear D. The CDR3 sequence is 17 residues long. CDR1 SGHDN and CDR2 FVKESK come from the germline V gene. V dropped 4 bases and J dropped 0 bases, with 18 bases sitting between them. CDR3 nucleotide sequence: TGTGCCAGCAGCCGGGTGGCGGCAGCGATTACTAACTATGGCTACACCTTC. It encodes CASSRVAAAITNYGYTF. The complete variable domain, with remaining parts taken from reference TRBV14 and TRBJ1-2, reads EAGVTQFPSHSVIEKGQTVTLRCDPISGHDNLYWYRRVMGKEIKFLLHFVKESKQDESGMPNNRFLAERTGGTYSTLKVQPAELEDSGVYFCASSRVAAAITNYGYTFGSGTRLTVV.

The chain carries TRBV29-1 and TRBJ2-3; D uncertain. Between the trimmed V and J ends, which lost 7 bases and 3 bases, there was a span of 11 bases. The germline CDR1 and CDR2 sequences are SQVTM and ANQGSEA. The CDR3 totals 12 residues. The CDR3 reads CSALSRTDTQYF. As DNA, the CDR3 is TGCAGCGCCCTTTCCCGTACAGATACGCAGTATTTT.

This clonotype occurred a few times. J is TRBJ1-2 and V is TRBV28; D ambiguous. V lost 4 bases and J lost 5, with 11 bases in between. Germline V gene lookup returns CDR1 MDHEN and CDR2 SYDVKM. CDR3 length: 13 amino acids. The chain's CDR3 is CASSYSETYGYTF. CDR3 nucleotide sequence: TGTGCCAGCAGTTACAGTGAGACGTATGGCTACACCTTC.

This clonotype turned up a few times. The J gene is TRBJ2-7, the V gene TRBV14, with 10 positions matching TRBD1. CDR1 is SGHDN, CDR2 FVKESK, per germline. V shed 5 bases, J shed 2 bases, and the junction held 9 bases outside the gene matches. The CDR3 runs to 16 residues. The CDR3 is CASSFHSGTGAYEQYF. CDR3 coding DNA: TGTGCCAGCAGCTTCCACTCCGGGACAGGGGCCTACGAGCAGTACTTC.

The chain employs TRBV24-1 and TRBJ2-7; no reliable D call. The V and J ends lost 7 bases and 0 bases respectively, with 6 bases between them. The CDR3 sequence is 12 residues long. Germline CDR1 and CDR2: KGHDR and SFDVKD. The CDR3 DNA reads TGTGCCACCAGGGACGGCTCCTACGAGCAGTACTTC. Its translation: CATRDGSYEQYF.

A remark on this clonotype: Germline is not matched at one junction end, which may reflect a read error. V and J are TRBV11-2 and TRBJ2-1; 14 positions match TRBD2. CDR3 length equals 18 residues. Germline values: CDR1 SGHAT, CDR2 FQNNGV. The CDR3 spells CASSRYIGLAGGGDEQFF. CDR3 nucleotides: TGTGCCAGCAGCCGATACATCGGACTAGCGGGGGGAGGGGATGAACAGTTCTTC.

This clonotype was found once. The chain links TRBV18 to TRBJ2-1; D unresolved. Per the germline V gene, CDR1 is KGHSH and CDR2 is LQKENI. CDR3 length: 11 amino acids. Trimming removed 11 bases at V and 7 bases at J, with 12 bases between. CDR3 nucleotides: TGTGCCGACTGGGGTCGGAATGAGCAGTTCTTC. Its protein product is CADWGRNEQFF.

This clonotype was observed once. For the CDR3, the DNA is TGCAGTGCTAGTAACGGACAGGGGGTCCCTGAAGCTTTCTTT. Amino acid sequence: CSASNGQGVPEAFF. The chain couples TRBV20-1 to TRBJ1-1; 10 nucleotides agree with TRBD1. The V and J ends lost 3 bases and 6 bases, in that order; junction bases with no gene match: 7. CDR3 length: 14 residues. CDR1 and CDR2 from the germline V gene are DFQATT and SNEGSKA (reference sequence).

This clonotype showed up just a few times. The V and J genes are TRBV9 and TRBJ1-2; 9 bases are a match to TRBD1. Per germline, CDR1 SGDLS and CDR2 YYNGEE. V lost 6 bases to trimming and J lost 7 bases; unmatched junction nucleotides: 10. The CDR3 has 14 residues. The CDR3 protein is CASNPGQGTFGYTF. CDR3 DNA: TGTGCCAGCAACCCAGGACAGGGGACTTTTGGCTACACCTTC.